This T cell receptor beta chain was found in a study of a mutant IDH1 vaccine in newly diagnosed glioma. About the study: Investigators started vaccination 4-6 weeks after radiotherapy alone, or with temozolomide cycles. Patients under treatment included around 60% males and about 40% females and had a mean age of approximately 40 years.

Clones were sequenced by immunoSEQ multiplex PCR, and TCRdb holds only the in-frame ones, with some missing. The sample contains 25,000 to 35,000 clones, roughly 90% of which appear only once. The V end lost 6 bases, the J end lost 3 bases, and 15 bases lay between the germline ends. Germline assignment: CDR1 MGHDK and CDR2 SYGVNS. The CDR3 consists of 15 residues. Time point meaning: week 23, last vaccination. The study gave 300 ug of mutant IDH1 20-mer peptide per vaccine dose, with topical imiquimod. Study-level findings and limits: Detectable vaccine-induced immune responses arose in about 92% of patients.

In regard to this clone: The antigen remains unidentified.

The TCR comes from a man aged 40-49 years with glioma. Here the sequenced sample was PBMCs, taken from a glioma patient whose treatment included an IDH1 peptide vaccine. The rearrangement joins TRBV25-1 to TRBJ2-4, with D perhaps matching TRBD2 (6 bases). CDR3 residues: CASSIAEGGKNIQYF. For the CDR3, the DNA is TGTGCCAGCAGCATCGCGGAGGGCGGCAAAAACATTCAGTACTTC.